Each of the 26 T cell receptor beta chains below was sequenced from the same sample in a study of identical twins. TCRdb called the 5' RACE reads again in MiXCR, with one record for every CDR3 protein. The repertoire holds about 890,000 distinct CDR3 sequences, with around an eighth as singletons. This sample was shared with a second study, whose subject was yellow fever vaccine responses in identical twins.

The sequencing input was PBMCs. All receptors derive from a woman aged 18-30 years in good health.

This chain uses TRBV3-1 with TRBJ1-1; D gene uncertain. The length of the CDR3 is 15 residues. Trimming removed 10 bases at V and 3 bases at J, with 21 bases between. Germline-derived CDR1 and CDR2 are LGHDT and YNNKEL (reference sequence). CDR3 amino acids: CATSKDGGGDTEAFF. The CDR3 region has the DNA TGTGCCACCTCCAAAGACGGTGGCGGGGACACTGAAGCTTTCTTT.

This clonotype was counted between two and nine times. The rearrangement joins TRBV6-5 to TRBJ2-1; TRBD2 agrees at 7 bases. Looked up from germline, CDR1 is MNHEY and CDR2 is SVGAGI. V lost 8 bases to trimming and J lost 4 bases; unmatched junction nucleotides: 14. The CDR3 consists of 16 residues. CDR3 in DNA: TGTGCCAGCTCCCGCGGCCAAAGCGGGATGTACAATGAGCAGTTCTTC. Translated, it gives CASSRGQSGMYNEQFF.

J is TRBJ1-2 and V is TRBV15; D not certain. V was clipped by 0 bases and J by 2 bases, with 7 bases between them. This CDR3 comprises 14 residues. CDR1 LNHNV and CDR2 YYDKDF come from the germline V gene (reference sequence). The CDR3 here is CATSRDLNNYGYTF. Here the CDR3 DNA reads TGTGCCACCAGCAGAGATCTGAACAACTATGGCTACACCTTC.

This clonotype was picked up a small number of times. The chain's CDR3 is CASSIDRDQETQYF. The CDR3 bases are TGTGCCAGCAGTATCGACAGGGACCAAGAGACCCAGTACTTC. V gene TRBV28 combines with J gene TRBJ2-5; 7 bases map to TRBD1. The V and J ends lost 5 bases and 0 bases, in that order; junction bases with no gene match: 3. In germline, CDR1 is MDHEN, CDR2 SYDVKM. This CDR3 is 14 amino acids long.

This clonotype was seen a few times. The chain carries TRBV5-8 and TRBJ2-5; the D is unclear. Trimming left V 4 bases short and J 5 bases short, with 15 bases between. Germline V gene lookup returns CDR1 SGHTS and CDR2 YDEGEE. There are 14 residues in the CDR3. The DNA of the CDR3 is TGTGCCAGCAGCGCGTTGATGGCCCGGGAGACCCAGTACTTC. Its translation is CASSALMARETQYF.

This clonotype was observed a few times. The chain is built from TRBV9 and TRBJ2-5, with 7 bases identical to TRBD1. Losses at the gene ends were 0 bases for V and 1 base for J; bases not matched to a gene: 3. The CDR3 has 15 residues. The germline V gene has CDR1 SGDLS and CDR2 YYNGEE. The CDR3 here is CASSVGGTAQETQYF. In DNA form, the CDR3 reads TGTGCCAGCAGCGTAGGGGGGACAGCCCAAGAGACCCAGTACTTC.

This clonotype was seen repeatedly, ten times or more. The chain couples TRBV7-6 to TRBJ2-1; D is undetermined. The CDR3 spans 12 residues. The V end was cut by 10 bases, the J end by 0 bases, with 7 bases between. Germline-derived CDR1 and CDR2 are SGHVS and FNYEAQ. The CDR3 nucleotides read TGTGCCACCGGTTTCTCCTACAATGAGCAGTTCTTC. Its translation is CATGFSYNEQFF.

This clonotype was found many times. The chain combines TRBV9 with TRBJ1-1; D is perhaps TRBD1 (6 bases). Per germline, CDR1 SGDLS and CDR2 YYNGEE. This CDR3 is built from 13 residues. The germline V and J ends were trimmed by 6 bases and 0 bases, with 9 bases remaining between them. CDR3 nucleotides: TGTGCCAGCACCAGGGGCCTGAACACTGAAGCTTTCTTT. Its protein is CASTRGLNTEAFF.

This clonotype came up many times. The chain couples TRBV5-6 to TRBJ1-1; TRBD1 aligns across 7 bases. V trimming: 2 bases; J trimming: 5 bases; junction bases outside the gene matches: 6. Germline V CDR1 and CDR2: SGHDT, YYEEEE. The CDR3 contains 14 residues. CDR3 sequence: CASSFGDSRTEAFF. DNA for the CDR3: TGTGCCAGCAGCTTCGGGGACAGCAGGACTGAAGCTTTCTTT.

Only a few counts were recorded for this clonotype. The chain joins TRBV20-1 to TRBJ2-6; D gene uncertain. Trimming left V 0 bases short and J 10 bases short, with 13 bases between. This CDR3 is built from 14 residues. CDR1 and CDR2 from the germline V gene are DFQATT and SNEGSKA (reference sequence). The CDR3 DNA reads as TGCAGTGCTAGAGATCCCACGGGTCCAAACGTCCTGACTTTC. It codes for CSARDPTGPNVLTF.

CDR3 residues: CASSLAGGILNTEAFF. CDR3 nucleotides: TGTGCCAGCAGTTTAGCGGGGGGGATTTTGAACACTGAAGCTTTCTTT. The chain combines TRBV12-3 or TRBV12-4 with TRBJ1-1, with D perhaps matching TRBD1 (5 bases). Trimming shortened V by 0 bases and J by 0 bases, and 11 bases separated the two germline ends. This CDR3 region has 16 residues.

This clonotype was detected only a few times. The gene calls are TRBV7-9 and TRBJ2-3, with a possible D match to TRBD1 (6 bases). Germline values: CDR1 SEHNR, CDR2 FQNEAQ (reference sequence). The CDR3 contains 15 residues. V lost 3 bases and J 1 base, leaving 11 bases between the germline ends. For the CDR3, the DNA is TGTGCCAGCAGCTTTTTTGGGGGCGGCACAGATACGCAGTATTTT. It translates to CASSFFGGGTDTQYF.

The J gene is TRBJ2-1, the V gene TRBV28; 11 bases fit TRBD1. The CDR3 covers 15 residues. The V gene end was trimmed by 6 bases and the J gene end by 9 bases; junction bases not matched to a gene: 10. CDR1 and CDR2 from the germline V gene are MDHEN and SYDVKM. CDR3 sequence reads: CASRSGTGGFFEQFF. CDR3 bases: TGTGCCAGCAGGTCCGGGACAGGGGGGTTCTTTGAGCAGTTCTTC.

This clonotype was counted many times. CDR3 amino acids: CASSLQGTMNTEAFF. In DNA, the CDR3 is TGTGCCAGCAGTTTACAGGGGACGATGAACACTGAAGCTTTCTTT. This chain connects TRBV12-3 or TRBV12-4 to TRBJ1-1; possibly TRBD1 for D (6 bases). This CDR3 region has 15 residues. V was clipped by 2 bases and J by 0 bases, with 10 bases between them.

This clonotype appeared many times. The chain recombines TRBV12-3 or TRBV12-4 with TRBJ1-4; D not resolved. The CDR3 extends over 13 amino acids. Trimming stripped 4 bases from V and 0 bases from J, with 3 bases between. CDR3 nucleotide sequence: TGTGCCAGCAGTTCTACAACTAATGAAAAACTGTTTTTT. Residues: CASSSTTNEKLFF.

CDR3: CASSLVQGNGELFF. Written as DNA, the CDR3 is TGTGCCAGCAGCTTAGTCCAGGGGAACGGGGAGCTGTTTTTT. J is TRBJ2-2 and V is TRBV7-8; D is perhaps TRBD1 (6 bases). CDR3 length: 14 amino acids. Between the trimmed V and J ends, which lost 1 base and 7 bases, there was a span of 10 bases. Germline values: CDR1 SGHVS, CDR2 FQNEAQ.

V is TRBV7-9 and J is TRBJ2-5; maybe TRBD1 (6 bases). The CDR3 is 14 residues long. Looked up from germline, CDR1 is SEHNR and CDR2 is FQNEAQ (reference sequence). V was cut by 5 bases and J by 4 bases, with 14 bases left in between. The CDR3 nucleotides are TGTGCCAGCAGCCCCCCCCTGGGGGCAGAGACCCAGTACTTC. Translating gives CASSPPLGAETQYF.

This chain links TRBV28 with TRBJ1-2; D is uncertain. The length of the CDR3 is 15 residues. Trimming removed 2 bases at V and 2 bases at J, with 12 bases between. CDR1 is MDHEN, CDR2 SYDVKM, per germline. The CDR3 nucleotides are TGTGCCAGCAGTTTAGGTTTTCCAGGCAACTATGGCTACACCTTC. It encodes CASSLGFPGNYGYTF.

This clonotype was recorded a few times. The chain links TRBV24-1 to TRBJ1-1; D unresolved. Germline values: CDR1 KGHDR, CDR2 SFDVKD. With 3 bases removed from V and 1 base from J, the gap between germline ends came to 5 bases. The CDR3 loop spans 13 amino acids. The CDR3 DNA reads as TGTGCCACCAGTGATAGAAGGAACACTGAAGCTTTCTTT. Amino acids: CATSDRRNTEAFF.

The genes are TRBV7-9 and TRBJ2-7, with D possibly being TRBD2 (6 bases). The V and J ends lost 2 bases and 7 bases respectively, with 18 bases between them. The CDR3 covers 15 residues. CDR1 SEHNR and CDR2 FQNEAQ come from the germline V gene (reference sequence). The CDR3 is CASSLFRATSYEQYF. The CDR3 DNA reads TGTGCCAGCAGCTTATTCCGGGCGACTAGTTATGAGCAGTACTTC.

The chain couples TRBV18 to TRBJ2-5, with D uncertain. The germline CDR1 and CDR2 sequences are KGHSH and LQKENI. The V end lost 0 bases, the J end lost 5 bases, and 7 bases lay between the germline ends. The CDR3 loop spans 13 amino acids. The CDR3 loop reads CASSPPMEETQYF. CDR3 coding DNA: TGTGCCAGCTCACCACCGATGGAGGAGACCCAGTACTTC.

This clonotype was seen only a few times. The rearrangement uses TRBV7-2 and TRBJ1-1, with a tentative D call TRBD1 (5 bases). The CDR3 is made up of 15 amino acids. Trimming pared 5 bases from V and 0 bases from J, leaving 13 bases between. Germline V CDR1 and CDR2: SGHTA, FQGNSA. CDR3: CASSPNGAMNTEAFF. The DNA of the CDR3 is TGTGCCAGCAGCCCGAATGGGGCGATGAACACTGAAGCTTTCTTT.

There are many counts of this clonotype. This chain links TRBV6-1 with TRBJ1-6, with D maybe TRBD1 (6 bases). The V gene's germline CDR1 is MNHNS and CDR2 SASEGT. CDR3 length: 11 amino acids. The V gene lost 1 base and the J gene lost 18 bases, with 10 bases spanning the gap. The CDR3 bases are TGTGCCAGCAGTGAAGTTCAGGGGCACCACTTT. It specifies CASSEVQGHHF.

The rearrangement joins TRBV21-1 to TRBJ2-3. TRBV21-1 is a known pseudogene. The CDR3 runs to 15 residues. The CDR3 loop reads CASRKHCRYSYTQYF. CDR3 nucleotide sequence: TGTGCCAGCAGAAAGCACTGCCGATACTCATATACGCAGTATTTT.

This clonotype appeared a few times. The CDR3 DNA reads as TGTGCCAGCGTTCGGACAGGGGGCAATAATGAAAAACTGTTTTTT. Translation gives CASVRTGGNNEKLFF. This chain links TRBV6-5 with TRBJ1-4; TRBD1 matches 11 bases. Germline V CDR1 and CDR2: MNHEY, SVGAGI. Unmatched junction bases numbered 6, after V lost 8 bases and J lost 4 bases. This CDR3 is built from 15 residues.

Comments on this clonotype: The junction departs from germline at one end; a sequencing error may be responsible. The CDR3 spells CASSHPRDGVNF. The CDR3 DNA reads as TGCGCCAGCAGCCACCCTCGGGACGGGGTGAACTTC. The chain joins TRBV4-1 to TRBJ2-5; D possibly uses TRBD1 or TRBD2 (5 bases each). Germline V CDR1 and CDR2: MGHRA, YSYEKL. The CDR3 length is 12 residues.